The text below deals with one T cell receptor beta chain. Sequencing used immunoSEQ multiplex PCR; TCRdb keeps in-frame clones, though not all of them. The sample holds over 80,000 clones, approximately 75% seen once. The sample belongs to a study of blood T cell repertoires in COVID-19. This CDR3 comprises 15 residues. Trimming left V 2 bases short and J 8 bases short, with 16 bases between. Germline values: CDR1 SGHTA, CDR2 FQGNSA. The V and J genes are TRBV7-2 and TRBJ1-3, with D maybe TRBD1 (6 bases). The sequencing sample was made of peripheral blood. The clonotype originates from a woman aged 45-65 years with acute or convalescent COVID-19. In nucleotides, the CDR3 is TGTGCCAGCAGCTTACGAGGGCAGGGGATGGACACCATATATTTT. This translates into CASSLRGQGMDTIYF.